The count of the clone carrying this T cell receptor beta chain is one. The length of the CDR3 is 13 residues. The germline V gene has CDR1 SGHTA and CDR2 FQGTGA. V gave up 6 bases and J gave up 5 bases, with 13 bases separating them. The source of the sample is a study of blood T cell repertoires in COVID-19. Study as a whole: The United States, Italy and Spain supplied acute and convalescent COVID-19 samples. The analysed material was cDNA or gDNA that came from T cells, B-cell-depleted T cells, or PBMCs.

Original methodology: Estimates of nucleated cell counts were drawn from the amplification of reference gene primers. Profiled with immunoSEQ multiplex PCR; TCRdb holds only in-frame clones, not every one. That table furnishes V, J and clone size, whereas the DNA furnished D and trimming. The sample includes around 140,000 clones, more than 60% of them seen just once. The rearrangement joins TRBV7-3 to TRBJ1-1; D possibly corresponds to TRBD1 (6 bases). The sample comprised peripheral blood. The clonotype comes from a woman aged 50 to 60 with active or convalescent COVID-19. The CDR3 loop reads CASSTRGGTEAFF. CDR3 DNA sequence: TGTGCCAGCAGTACTAGGGGGGGTACTGAAGCTTTCTTT.